The subject of this entry is one TCR beta chain. Its target antigen remains unknown. It has no much larger one-base neighbor in the sample; base qualities were not kept. The data originate from a study of blood T cells in healthy people across ages (dated by TCRdb to between 2014 and 2016). With regard to the full study: In model experiments, template switching captured roughly one uniquely barcoded TCR beta cDNA molecule for every two T cells. Age-related changes in TCR beta repertoire diversity were measured in the study by deep sequencing normalized with unique cDNA molecular identifiers. The study analyzed two additional independent replicas of 1 million unique cDNA reads from the same blood draw for two donors, one aged 18 to 29 and one aged 80 or older. To avoid experimental bias, donors of different ages were distributed randomly across sequencing lanes. The donors were divided into four age groups: young (average 16 years), middle-aged (around 41), aged (about 61) and long-lived (82).

General conclusions and limits of the study: Estimates of total diversity based on one million sequenced T cells were regarded as lower bounds and as underestimates. Donor CMV infection status was unknown, potentially confounding age-related changes in expanded clonotypes. A strong correlation was found between observed TCR beta diversity and the percentage of naive T cells measured by flow cytometry. Compared with the aged group, the long-lived group had more naive CD4+ T cells, fewer expanded clones and increased TCR diversity, suggesting age selection. Since profiling was done on bulk unsorted PBMCs, naive and antigen-experienced compartments could not be conclusively compared. Observed TCR beta diversity per million T cells fell roughly linearly with age, and a significant reduction was already apparent by age about 36.

The roughly 39 donors, aged roughly 6 to 95 years, were systemically healthy Caucasian individuals from Russia. Approximately 9 milliliters of peripheral blood were collected from each donor into EDTA-treated Vacutainer tubes. Ficoll-Paque density-gradient centrifugation was used to isolate PBMCs, with at least 6 million obtained per sample. Total RNA was extracted from PBMCs with Trizol reagent, with at least 6 micrograms obtained per sample. Naive CD45RAhigh/CD27high T cell percentages were measured by flow cytometry on a PBMC aliquot from every donor. The receptor library was made with 5' RACE. Sequencer: Illumina HiSeq 2500. The second PCR ran for roughly 6 to 11 cycles and used a J-beta primer mix along with a sample-barcoded 5' primer. A template-switch 5' adaptor carrying 12 random nucleotides introduced a unique molecular identifier onto each TCR beta cDNA molecule. At least 2.5 million CDR3-containing paired-end reads were obtained from each sample. First-strand cDNA was synthesized from all RNA with the Mint cDNA synthesis kit, primed by a TRBC-specific oligonucleotide. After uracil-DNA glycosylase treatment, a first 18-cycle PCR used universal primers M1SS and BC2_uni_R on all cDNA. Per the original workflow: For normalization, 1 million high-quality reads were randomly selected from each sample, with every read carrying a distinct molecular identifier. Instead of being binned into consensus sequences, reads with shared molecular identifiers were discarded. MiTCR, run with a Q25 quality threshold and the strictest error-elimination algorithm, handled CDR3 identification, clonotype clustering and error correction. A nonparametric unseen species model using Euler transformation provided a lower-bound estimate of total TCR beta diversity. TCRdb handled the public reads itself, with Q25 trimming in fastp and clone calling in MiXCR, and kept productive beta chains. For every CDR3 protein sequence, its rows merge into one entry that carries the most common genes and DNA. The V and J calls were determined by TCRdb, not by the authors. Counted in this sample were hundreds of thousands of distinct CDR3 sequences; roughly 60% of them appeared once. 22% of the sample comes from the top ten.

The sequencing sample was made of blood. The receptor comes from a man aged 25 to 40 in good health.

The nucleotide sequence reads TGTGCCATCAGGAACGGACAGGAGCGAGGCTACGAGCAGTACTTC. The resulting protein is CAIRNGQERGYEQYF. The chain is encoded by TRBV10-3 joined to TRBJ2-7; the central 7 bases match TRBD1. Reading from cysteine to phenylalanine, the CDR3 counts 15 amino acids. Left in the record is the CDR3 DNA by itself, 45 bases read in frame from the first base. The germline V gene sets CDR1 to ENHRY and CDR2 to SYGVKD. Unmatched junction bases come to 11, with V trimmed by 6 bases and J by 3 bases.